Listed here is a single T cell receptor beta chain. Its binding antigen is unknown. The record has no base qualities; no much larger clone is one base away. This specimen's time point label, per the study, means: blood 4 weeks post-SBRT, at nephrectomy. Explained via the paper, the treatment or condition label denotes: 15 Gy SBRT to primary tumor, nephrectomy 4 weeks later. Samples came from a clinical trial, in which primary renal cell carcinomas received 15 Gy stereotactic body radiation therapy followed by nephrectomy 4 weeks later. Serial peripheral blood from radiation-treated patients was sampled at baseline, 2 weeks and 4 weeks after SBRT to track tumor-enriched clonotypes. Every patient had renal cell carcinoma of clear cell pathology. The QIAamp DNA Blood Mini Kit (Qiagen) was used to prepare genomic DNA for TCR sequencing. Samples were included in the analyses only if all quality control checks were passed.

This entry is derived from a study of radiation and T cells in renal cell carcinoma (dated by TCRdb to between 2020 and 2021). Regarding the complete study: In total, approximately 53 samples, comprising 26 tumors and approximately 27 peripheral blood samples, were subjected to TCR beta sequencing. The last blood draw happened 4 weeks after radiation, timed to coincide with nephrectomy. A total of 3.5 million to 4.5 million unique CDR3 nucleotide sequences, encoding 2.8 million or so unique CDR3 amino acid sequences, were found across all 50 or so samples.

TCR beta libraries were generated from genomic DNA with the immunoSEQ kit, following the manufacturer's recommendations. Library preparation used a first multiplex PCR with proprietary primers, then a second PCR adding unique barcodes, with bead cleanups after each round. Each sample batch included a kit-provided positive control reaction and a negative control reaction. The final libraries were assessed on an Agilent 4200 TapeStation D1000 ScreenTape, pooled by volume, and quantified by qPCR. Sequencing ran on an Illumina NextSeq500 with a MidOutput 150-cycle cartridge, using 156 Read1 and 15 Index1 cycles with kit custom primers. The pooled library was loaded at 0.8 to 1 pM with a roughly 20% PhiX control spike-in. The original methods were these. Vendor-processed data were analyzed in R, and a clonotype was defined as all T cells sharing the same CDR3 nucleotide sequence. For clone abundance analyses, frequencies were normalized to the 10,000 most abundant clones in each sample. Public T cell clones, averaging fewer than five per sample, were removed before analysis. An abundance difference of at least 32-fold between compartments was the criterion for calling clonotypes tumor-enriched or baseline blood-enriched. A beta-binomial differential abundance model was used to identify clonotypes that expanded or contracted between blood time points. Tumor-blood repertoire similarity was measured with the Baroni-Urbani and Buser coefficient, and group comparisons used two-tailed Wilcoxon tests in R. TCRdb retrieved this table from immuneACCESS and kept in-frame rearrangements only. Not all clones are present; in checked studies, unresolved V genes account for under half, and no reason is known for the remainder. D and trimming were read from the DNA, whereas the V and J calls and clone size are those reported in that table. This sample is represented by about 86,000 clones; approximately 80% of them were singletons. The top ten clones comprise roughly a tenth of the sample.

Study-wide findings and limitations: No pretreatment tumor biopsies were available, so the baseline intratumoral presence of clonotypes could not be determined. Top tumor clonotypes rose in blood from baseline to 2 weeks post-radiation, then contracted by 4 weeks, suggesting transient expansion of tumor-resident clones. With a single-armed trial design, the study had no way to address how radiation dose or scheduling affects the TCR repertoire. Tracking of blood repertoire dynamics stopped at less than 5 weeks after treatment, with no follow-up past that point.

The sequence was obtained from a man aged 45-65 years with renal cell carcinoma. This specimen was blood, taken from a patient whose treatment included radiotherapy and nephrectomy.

Read as DNA, the sequence is TGCGCCAGCAGCTCTCAGGGTGTGTACACTGAAGCTTTCTTT. Translation gives CASSSQGVYTEAFF. This sequence uses TRBV5-1 and TRBJ1-1, and the D gene may be TRBD1, 5 bases matching. Deletion took 3 bases off V and 3 bases off J, with a span of 12 bases between the germline ends. Counted from cysteine to phenylalanine, this CDR3 has 14 amino acids. Only the CDR3 DNA is retained, 42 bases long and in frame from the first base. The germline V gene gives CDR1 as SGHRS and CDR2 as YFSETQ.